This T cell receptor (beta chain) was found in a study of cytomegalovirus exposure and HLA in healthy donors. Findings and caveats of the study: In a later analysis, the majority of CMV-associated beta chains seemingly showed HLA restriction. It was reportedly the case that the classifier diagnosed cytomegalovirus status with high specificity and sensitivity.

The CDR3 totals 13 residues. From germline, CDR1 is KGHSH and CDR2 LQKENI. With 3 bases removed from V and 5 bases from J, the gap between germline ends came to 10 bases. With 60 Vbeta and 13 Jbeta primers, the PCR was carried out. The assay was immunoSEQ multiplex PCR, and TCRdb's table has in-frame clones only and misses some. The sample includes 150,000 to 200,000 clones, roughly 80% of them seen just once. About this clone: Its antigen is unknown.

The sequenced sample was PBMCs. This TCR was sampled from a female donor in good health and CMV-seronegative. The V gene is TRBV18, the J gene TRBJ2-5; D possibly corresponds to TRBD1 (6 bases). CDR3 coding DNA: TGTGCCAGCTCACCGACAGGCCCCGAGACCCAGTACTTC. As protein: CASSPTGPETQYF.